Listed below are T cell receptor beta chains from one sample, sequenced in a study of T cell responses to AZD1222 COVID-19 vaccine. Assay: immunoSEQ multiplex PCR; the TCRdb copy retains only in-frame clones and omits some. Of fewer than 150,000 clones in the sample, about nine tenths were seen once. The sequencing here drew on peripheral blood, taken on day 0 of AZD1222 vaccination. These TCRs come from an adult in good health. Each CDR3 is given with its conserved first and last residue. Each record gives: D gene, V gene, clone size, J gene, CDR3 protein, CDR3 DNA. D genes are given only for firm matches. Clone size is stated in some rows and not others, as once, few, many or a class when expanded.

d_call: NA; v_call: TRBV14; clone_size: NA; j_call: TRBJ2-7; cdr3_aa: CASSQDSYEQYF; cdr3_nt: TGTGCCAGCAGCCAGGACTCCTACGAGCAGTACTTC
d_call: NA; v_call: TRBV10-3; clone_size: NA; j_call: TRBJ1-1; cdr3_aa: CAISESPRGEAFF; cdr3_nt: TGTGCCATCAGTGAGTCCCCCCGCGGTGAAGCTTTCTTT
d_call: NA; v_call: TRBV28; clone_size: NA; j_call: TRBJ2-5; cdr3_aa: CASMRAETQYF; cdr3_nt: TGTGCCAGCATGAGGGCGGAGACCCAGTACTTC
d_call: NA; v_call: TRBV7-6; clone_size: NA; j_call: TRBJ2-1; cdr3_aa: CASSLEAADNEQFF; cdr3_nt: TGTGCCAGCAGCTTAGAGGCGGCCGACAATGAGCAGTTCTTC
d_call: TRBD1; v_call: TRBV29-1; clone_size: NA; j_call: TRBJ1-2; cdr3_aa: CSVEDRQGVSGYTF; cdr3_nt: TGCAGCGTTGAAGATCGTCAGGGGGTCAGTGGCTACACCTTC
d_call: NA; v_call: TRBV5-1; clone_size: few; j_call: TRBJ2-3; cdr3_aa: CASSLPGTPQTDTQYF; cdr3_nt: TGCGCCAGCAGCTTGCCCGGGACTCCACAGACAGATACGCAGTATTTT
d_call: TRBD1; v_call: TRBV4-2; clone_size: once; j_call: TRBJ2-3; cdr3_aa: CASSQGPGGDTQYF; cdr3_nt: TGTGCCAGCAGCCAAGGGCCAGGGGGAGATACGCAGTATTTT
d_call: NA; v_call: TRBV7-9; clone_size: NA; j_call: TRBJ1-6; cdr3_aa: CASSLGVAMGNSPLHF; cdr3_nt: TGTGCCAGCAGCTTAGGTGTGGCCATGGGGAATTCACCCCTCCACTTT
d_call: TRBD2; v_call: TRBV4-1; clone_size: NA; j_call: TRBJ2-3; cdr3_aa: CASSQGPGGGDTQYF; cdr3_nt: TGCGCCAGCAGCCAAGGACCGGGGGGGGGAGATACGCAGTATTTT
d_call: NA; v_call: TRBV7-3; clone_size: NA; j_call: TRBJ2-1; cdr3_aa: CASSLTTSSYNEQFF; cdr3_nt: TGTGCCAGCAGCCTTACGACAAGCTCCTACAATGAGCAGTTCTTC
d_call: NA; v_call: TRBV28; clone_size: few; j_call: TRBJ1-2; cdr3_aa: CASNYGQPKASGYTF; cdr3_nt: TGTGCCAGCAATTATGGACAGCCCAAAGCCAGTGGCTACACCTTC
d_call: TRBD1; v_call: TRBV6-5; clone_size: NA; j_call: TRBJ2-1; cdr3_aa: CASSRQGYNEQFF; cdr3_nt: TGTGCCAGCAGCCGACAGGGTTACAATGAGCAGTTCTTC
d_call: NA; v_call: TRBV10-3; clone_size: NA; j_call: TRBJ1-5; cdr3_aa: CAPRRGALNQPQHF; cdr3_nt: TGTGCCCCCCGACGTGGGGCGTTGAATCAGCCCCAGCATTTT
d_call: NA; v_call: TRBV29-1; clone_size: NA; j_call: TRBJ2-3; cdr3_aa: CSVRVRSADTQYF; cdr3_nt: TGCAGCGTGCGTGTGAGAAGCGCAGATACGCAGTATTTT
d_call: NA; v_call: TRBV6-1; clone_size: NA; j_call: TRBJ1-2; cdr3_aa: CASSEGRSYGYTF; cdr3_nt: TGTGCCAGCAGTGAAGGCCGCAGCTATGGCTACACCTTC
d_call: NA; v_call: TRBV20-1; clone_size: NA; j_call: TRBJ1-6; cdr3_aa: CSAMGNSPLHF; cdr3_nt: TGCAGTGCCATGGGTAATTCACCCCTCCACTTT
d_call: NA; v_call: TRBV20-1; clone_size: once; j_call: TRBJ2-7; cdr3_aa: CSADTLGEQYF; cdr3_nt: TGCAGTGCTGATACTTTGGGCGAGCAGTACTTC
d_call: NA; v_call: TRBV2; clone_size: NA; j_call: TRBJ2-1; cdr3_aa: CASSVLTDNEQFF; cdr3_nt: TGTGCCAGCAGTGTGTTAACTGACAATGAGCAGTTCTTC
d_call: NA; v_call: TRBV18; clone_size: NA; j_call: TRBJ1-2; cdr3_aa: CASSATGLPLGYTF; cdr3_nt: TGTGCCAGCTCCGCAACGGGGCTGCCCCTAGGCTACACCTTC
d_call: NA; v_call: TRBV20-1; clone_size: once; j_call: TRBJ2-1; cdr3_aa: CSASGARPPYNEQFF; cdr3_nt: TGCAGTGCTAGTGGTGCTAGACCCCCCTACAATGAGCAGTTCTTC
d_call: TRBD1; v_call: TRBV27; clone_size: NA; j_call: TRBJ1-2; cdr3_aa: CASKVQGSGYTF; cdr3_nt: TGTGCCAGCAAGGTACAGGGGAGCGGCTACACCTTC
d_call: NA; v_call: TRBV5-8; clone_size: NA; j_call: TRBJ1-4; cdr3_aa: CASSFRGSEKLFF; cdr3_nt: TGTGCCAGCAGCTTTAGGGGCTCTGAAAAACTGTTTTTT
d_call: NA; v_call: TRBV27; clone_size: few; j_call: TRBJ1-4; cdr3_aa: CASSLGTGGEKLFF; cdr3_nt: TGTGCCAGCAGTCTTGGCACGGGGGGGGAAAAACTGTTTTTT
d_call: TRBD2; v_call: TRBV10-2; clone_size: NA; j_call: TRBJ2-1; cdr3_aa: CASSESGTSGASEQFF; cdr3_nt: TGCGCCAGCAGTGAGTCGGGGACTAGCGGTGCGAGTGAGCAGTTCTTC
d_call: NA; v_call: TRBV27; clone_size: NA; j_call: TRBJ2-3; cdr3_aa: CASIHGRTDTQYF; cdr3_nt: TGTGCCAGCATCCACGGGCGCACAGATACGCAGTATTTT
d_call: TRBD1; v_call: TRBV12-3/TRBV12-4; clone_size: NA; j_call: TRBJ1-2; cdr3_aa: CASSLVTGVGYTF; cdr3_nt: TGTGCCAGCAGTTTAGTGACAGGGGTCGGCTACACCTTC
d_call: TRBD1; v_call: TRBV5-1; clone_size: NA; j_call: TRBJ2-3; cdr3_aa: CASSRWTGQSDTQYF; cdr3_nt: TGCGCCAGCAGCAGGTGGACAGGGCAATCGGATACGCAGTATTTT
d_call: NA; v_call: TRBV28; clone_size: NA; j_call: TRBJ1-5; cdr3_aa: CASSFGQGYNQPQHF; cdr3_nt: TGTGCCAGCAGTTTTGGGCAGGGGTACAATCAGCCCCAGCATTTT
d_call: NA; v_call: TRBV7-2; clone_size: NA; j_call: TRBJ2-7; cdr3_aa: CASSQSWANYEQYF; cdr3_nt: TGTGCCAGCAGCCAATCTTGGGCCAACTACGAGCAGTACTTC
d_call: NA; v_call: TRBV28; clone_size: NA; j_call: TRBJ1-5; cdr3_aa: CASSPRPENQPQHF; cdr3_nt: TGTGCCAGCAGTCCCCGCCCCGAGAATCAGCCCCAGCATTTT
d_call: TRBD1; v_call: TRBV18; clone_size: NA; j_call: TRBJ2-7; cdr3_aa: CASSPQKAGGVIYEQYF; cdr3_nt: TGTGCCAGCTCACCACAGAAGGCAGGGGGAGTAATTTACGAGCAGTACTTC
d_call: NA; v_call: TRBV9; clone_size: once; j_call: TRBJ2-5; cdr3_aa: CASSSSGVAETQYF; cdr3_nt: TGTGCCAGCAGCAGCTCTGGGGTAGCAGAGACCCAGTACTTC
d_call: TRBD2; v_call: TRBV7-3; clone_size: NA; j_call: TRBJ2-1; cdr3_aa: CASSLNGGASNEQFF; cdr3_nt: TGTGCCAGCAGCTTAAACGGGGGGGCTAGTAATGAGCAGTTCTTC
d_call: TRBD1; v_call: TRBV7-3; clone_size: NA; j_call: TRBJ2-2; cdr3_aa: CASSYDRGSGELFF; cdr3_nt: TGTGCCAGCAGCTATGACAGGGGGTCCGGGGAGCTGTTTTTT
d_call: NA; v_call: TRBV19; clone_size: NA; j_call: TRBJ1-1; cdr3_aa: CASSIPLQSHAFF; cdr3_nt: TGTGCCAGTAGTATTCCCCTCCAGAGTCACGCTTTCTTT
d_call: NA; v_call: TRBV20-1; clone_size: NA; j_call: TRBJ1-4; cdr3_aa: CSAGGSGKLFF; cdr3_nt: TGCAGTGCCGGGGGATCAGGAAAACTGTTTTTT
d_call: TRBD1; v_call: TRBV7-9; clone_size: NA; j_call: TRBJ1-1; cdr3_aa: CASSVGQGNTEAFF; cdr3_nt: TGTGCCAGCAGCGTGGGACAGGGGAACACTGAAGCTTTCTTT
d_call: NA; v_call: TRBV10-3; clone_size: NA; j_call: TRBJ1-1; cdr3_aa: CAISPAGVNTEAFF; cdr3_nt: TGTGCCATCAGTCCGGCAGGGGTAAACACTGAAGCTTTCTTT
d_call: TRBD1; v_call: TRBV7-2; clone_size: NA; j_call: TRBJ1-2; cdr3_aa: CASSRNTGAGGYTF; cdr3_nt: TGTGCCAGCAGCCGCAACACAGGGGCCGGGGGCTACACCTTC
d_call: NA; v_call: TRBV2; clone_size: NA; j_call: TRBJ2-7; cdr3_aa: CASSEGDRGSEQYF; cdr3_nt: TGTGCCAGCAGTGAAGGTGACAGAGGCTCCGAGCAGTACTTC
d_call: NA; v_call: TRBV9; clone_size: NA; j_call: TRBJ2-3; cdr3_aa: CASSVVSTDTQYF; cdr3_nt: TGTGCCAGCAGCGTAGTCAGCACAGATACGCAGTATTTT
d_call: TRBD2; v_call: TRBV5-5; clone_size: once; j_call: TRBJ2-7; cdr3_aa: CASSLTSGGSYEQYF; cdr3_nt: TGTGCCAGCAGCTTGACTAGCGGGGGGTCCTACGAGCAGTACTTC
d_call: TRBD2; v_call: TRBV29-1; clone_size: once; j_call: TRBJ2-1; cdr3_aa: CSVEDLTSGDNEQFF; cdr3_nt: TGCAGCGTTGAAGATCTGACTAGCGGGGACAATGAGCAGTTCTTC
d_call: TRBD1; v_call: TRBV7-2; clone_size: NA; j_call: TRBJ2-7; cdr3_aa: CASSLTGQGGYEQYF; cdr3_nt: TGTGCCAGCAGCTTAACCGGACAGGGCGGGTACGAGCAGTACTTC
d_call: NA; v_call: TRBV13; clone_size: NA; j_call: TRBJ2-6; cdr3_aa: CASSLLPRGAGANVLTF; cdr3_nt: TGTGCCAGCAGCCTACTCCCGAGGGGGGCTGGGGCCAACGTCCTGACTTTC
d_call: TRBD1; v_call: TRBV6-4; clone_size: NA; j_call: TRBJ2-2; cdr3_aa: CASSDGQGTGELFF; cdr3_nt: TGTGCCAGCAGTGACGGACAGGGCACCGGGGAGCTGTTTTTT
d_call: NA; v_call: TRBV7-8; clone_size: NA; j_call: TRBJ1-4; cdr3_aa: CASRSSDWGEKLFF; cdr3_nt: TGTGCCAGCAGGTCAAGTGATTGGGGGGAAAAACTGTTTTTT
d_call: NA; v_call: TRBV10-3; clone_size: NA; j_call: TRBJ1-3; cdr3_aa: CAISDILHSGNTIYF; cdr3_nt: TGTGCCATCAGTGATATACTCCACTCTGGAAACACCATATATTTT